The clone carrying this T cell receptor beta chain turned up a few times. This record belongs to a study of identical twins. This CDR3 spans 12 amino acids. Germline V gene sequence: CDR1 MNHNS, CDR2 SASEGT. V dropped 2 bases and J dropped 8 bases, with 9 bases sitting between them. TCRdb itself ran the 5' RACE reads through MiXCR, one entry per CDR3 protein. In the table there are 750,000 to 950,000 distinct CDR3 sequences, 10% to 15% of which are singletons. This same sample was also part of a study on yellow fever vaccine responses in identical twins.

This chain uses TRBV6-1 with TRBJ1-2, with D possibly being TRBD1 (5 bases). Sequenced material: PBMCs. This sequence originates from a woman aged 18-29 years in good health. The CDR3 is CASSEPTEGYTF. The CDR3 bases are TGTGCCAGCAGTGAACCGACAGAAGGCTACACCTTC.